The 19 T cell receptor beta chains reported below all come from one sample, sequenced in a study of T cell responses to AZD1222 COVID-19 vaccine. Produced via immunoSEQ multiplex PCR; TCRdb's table is partial and in-frame only. The table has some 140,000 clones, roughly 90% seen once. The sequenced sample was peripheral blood, obtained on day 0 of AZD1222 vaccination. The receptors were gathered from an adult in good health.

The V call is TRBV28, the J call TRBJ2-7, with D perhaps TRBD1 (5 bases). The CDR3 contains 15 residues. V was cut by 6 bases and J by 2 bases, with 17 bases left in between. Looked up from germline, CDR1 is MDHEN and CDR2 is SYDVKM. CDR3 region: CASRPLRESTYEQYF. The CDR3 region has the DNA TGTGCCAGCAGACCACTCAGGGAAAGTACCTACGAGCAGTACTTC.

V is TRBV29-1 and J is TRBJ1-2; D unclear. V was pared by 8 bases and J by 5 bases, with 15 bases between. Germline lookup yields CDR1 SQVTM and CDR2 ANQGSEA. The CDR3 runs 12 residues. CDR3 in DNA: TGCAGCTCTAGAAGCGTGGGATATGGCTACACCTTC. Its protein is CSSRSVGYGYTF.

V usage is TRBV5-1 and J usage is TRBJ2-7; 8 positions agree with TRBD1. The CDR3 contains 14 residues. CDR1 and CDR2 from the germline V gene are SGHRS and YFSETQ. Losses at the gene ends were 3 bases for V and 3 bases for J; bases not matched to a gene: 5. The CDR3 DNA follows: TGCGCCAGCAGCTCGTCAACAGGGGGCTACGAGCAGTACTTC. Amino acid sequence: CASSSSTGGYEQYF. Full variable domain (rest looked up from reference TRBV5-1 and TRBJ2-7): KAGVTQTPRYLIKTRGQQVTLSCSPISGHRSVSWYQQTPGQGLQFLFEYFSETQRNKGNFPGRFSGRQFSNSRSEMNVSTLELGDSALYLCASSSSTGGYEQYFGPGTRLTVT.

This chain connects TRBV6-5 to TRBJ1-2, with 9 bases matching TRBD1. Germline assignment: CDR1 MNHEY and CDR2 SVGAGI. The length of the CDR3 is 15 residues. With 6 bases clipped from V and 8 bases from J, the junction kept 13 bases outside the gene matches. CDR3 sequence reads: CASSSLTGTGYGYTF. CDR3 DNA: TGTGCCAGCAGCTCACTTACCGGGACAGGGTACGGCTACACCTTC.

The rearrangement uses TRBV5-4 and TRBJ2-3; D not certain. CDR3 length equals 15 residues. Germline assignment: CDR1 SGHNT and CDR2 YYREEE (reference sequence). V was shortened by 0 bases and J by 1 base, with 9 bases between the two germline ends. CDR3 coding DNA: TGTGCCAGCAGCTTGGATGGTTCCCGCACAGATACGCAGTATTTT. It encodes CASSLDGSRTDTQYF.

The chain carries TRBV28 and TRBJ2-3, with D tentatively TRBD2 (6 bases). The CDR3 extends over 13 amino acids. In germline, CDR1 is MDHEN, CDR2 SYDVKM. The V end was cut by 11 bases, the J end by 0 bases, with 12 bases between. The CDR3 DNA sequence: TGTGCCGGGGGGACGTCTAGCACAGATACGCAGTATTTT. Its translation is CAGGTSSTDTQYF.

This clone was seen only once. The V and J genes are TRBV7-3 and TRBJ2-1; 7 bases agree with TRBD1. The J segment lost 9 bases and the V segment lost 5 bases, leaving 10 bases of the junction unmatched. The CDR3 loop spans 14 amino acids. Germline V CDR1 and CDR2: SGHTA, FQGTGA. For the CDR3, the DNA is TGTGCCAGCAGCCCAGGGTCAGGGGACAGTGAGCAGTTCTTC. Translating it yields CASSPGSGDSEQFF.

This rearrangement joins TRBV11-2 to TRBJ2-4, with D possibly matching TRBD1 (5 bases). Germline V lookup: CDR1 SGHAT, CDR2 FQNNGV. There are 13 residues in the CDR3. Trimming removed 6 bases at V and 0 bases at J, with 6 bases between. In DNA, the CDR3 is TGTGCCAGCAGGACAGTAGCCAAAAACATTCAGTACTTC. This sequence encodes CASRTVAKNIQYF.

This chain uses TRBV11-2 with TRBJ2-3; 11 nucleotides line up with TRBD1. CDR1 and CDR2 from the germline V gene are SGHAT and FQNNGV. This CDR3 comprises 15 residues. With V trimmed by 5 bases and J by 6 bases, 7 bases remained unmatched. CDR3 amino acids: CASSPGTGGWDTQYF. CDR3 sequence (DNA): TGTGCCAGCAGCCCCGGGACAGGGGGTTGGGATACGCAGTATTTT.

The V gene is TRBV5-4, the J gene TRBJ1-4; 9 bases line up with TRBD1. The V segment lost 9 bases and the J segment 8 bases; nucleotides outside the gene matches: 17. CDR3 size: 16 residues. The germline gives CDR1 SGHNT, CDR2 YYREEE (reference sequence). The CDR3 DNA follows: TGTGCCACCCAACCGGGACAGGGTTTGGCTGGAGAAAAACTGTTTTTT. Its translation is CATQPGQGLAGEKLFF.

J is TRBJ2-1 and V is TRBV6-5; D uncertain. The germline V and J ends were trimmed by 7 bases and 3 bases, with 13 bases remaining between them. CDR3 length: 14 residues. The germline V gene has CDR1 MNHEY and CDR2 SVGAGI. The CDR3 here is CASKREVNYNEQFF. DNA of the CDR3: TGTGCCAGCAAACGCGAAGTAAACTACAATGAGCAGTTCTTC.

The chain carries TRBV30 and TRBJ1-2; D call uncertain. Germline V gives CDR1 GTSNPN, CDR2 SVGIG (reference sequence). V was cut by 2 bases and J by 4 bases, with 20 bases left in between. This CDR3 region has 16 residues. CDR3: CAWSSGEGMWFYGYTF. CDR3 nucleotide sequence: TGTGCCTGGAGTTCCGGAGAAGGGATGTGGTTCTATGGCTACACCTTC.

This clone has only one observation. The gene calls are TRBV19 and TRBJ2-7; unclear D gene. The CDR3 is made up of 12 amino acids. V gave up 4 bases and J gave up 2 bases, with 6 bases separating them. Germline values: CDR1 LNHDA, CDR2 SQIVND (reference sequence). The CDR3 nucleotides read TGTGCCAGTAGTAGCGGAACCTACGAGCAGTACTTC. Its protein product is CASSSGTYEQYF.

This clone came up a few times. The genes are TRBV5-6 and TRBJ1-5; D perhaps matches TRBD1 (6 bases). Trimming cost V 1 base and J 2 bases, with 10 bases left between them. Germline-derived CDR1 and CDR2 are SGHDT and YYEEEE. The CDR3 contains 15 residues. This CDR3 is CASSLRGKGNQPQHF. DNA of the CDR3: TGTGCCAGCAGCTTGAGGGGGAAGGGCAATCAGCCCCAGCATTTT.

CDR3 DNA sequence: TGTGCCAGCAGTCCTTTTCGGGGTAACTATGGCTACACCTTC. Protein product: CASSPFRGNYGYTF. The chain uses TRBV4-2 and TRBJ1-2; D uncertain. The CDR3 consists of 14 residues. Germline CDR1 is LGHNA and CDR2 is YNFKEQ. Deletions cut 6 bases from V and 1 base from J, with 12 bases between.

This clone has a single count. The chain joins TRBV18 to TRBJ1-1; D unclear. Trimming pared 2 bases from V and 1 base from J, leaving 11 bases between. The V gene's germline CDR1 is KGHSH and CDR2 LQKENI. This CDR3 is built from 15 residues. The CDR3 nucleotides read TGTGCCAGCTCACCAAGGGTCCTCGAGAACACTGAAGCTTTCTTT. Translating it yields CASSPRVLENTEAFF.

V usage is TRBV19 and J usage is TRBJ1-3, with 7 bases that match TRBD1. The CDR3 runs to 16 residues. Losses at the gene ends were 7 bases for V and 3 bases for J; bases not matched to a gene: 12. Germline V gene sequence: CDR1 LNHDA, CDR2 SQIVND (reference sequence). CDR3 residues: CASTQQGSARGNTIYF. The CDR3 DNA reads as TGTGCCAGTACCCAACAGGGGAGCGCGCGTGGAAACACCATATATTTT.

The chain uses TRBV11-3 and TRBJ2-2, with D unresolved. The germline CDR1 and CDR2 sequences are SGHNT and YENEEA. The V end was cut by 4 bases, the J end by 4 bases, with 7 bases between. The CDR3 extends over 13 amino acids. In DNA, the CDR3 is TGTGCCAGCAGCTCACGGACCACCGGGGAGCTGTTTTTT. Its protein is CASSSRTTGELFF.

V gene TRBV30 combines with J gene TRBJ1-2; D is unresolved. Germline CDR1 and CDR2: GTSNPN and SVGIG (reference sequence). There are 12 residues in the CDR3. V lost 0 bases and J lost 10, with 12 bases in between. The CDR3 protein is CAWSVQWSDYTF. CDR3 coding DNA: TGTGCCTGGAGTGTACAATGGAGTGACTACACCTTC.